Following are 28 T cell receptor beta chains from one sample sequenced in a study of blood T cell repertoires in COVID-19 (dated by TCRdb to between 2020 and 2021). The library was produced with the immunoSEQ multiplex PCR assay. TCRdb took this table from immuneACCESS and kept in-frame rearrangements with V and J called. Such tables lack part of the clones; where checked against another copy, unresolved V genes explain under half of the gap, and the rest is unexplained. This sample is represented by 75,000 to 90,000 clones; 88% of them were singletons. The top ten clonotypes cover around 10% of the sample. Source material: peripheral blood. These receptors all come from a man at least 80 years old with acute or convalescent COVID-19.

Only a few counts were recorded for this clone. V gene TRBV5-1 combines with J gene TRBJ1-1; D not certain. The CDR3 covers 15 residues. V dropped 2 bases and J dropped 1 base, with 12 bases sitting between them. Per germline, CDR1 SGHRS and CDR2 YFSETQ. CDR3 sequence (DNA): TGCGCCAGCAGCTTAGATGGGCAGAGGAACACTGAAGCTTTCTTT. This sequence encodes CASSLDGQRNTEAFF. Complete variable domain (other parts from reference TRBV5-1 and TRBJ1-1): KAGVTQTPRYLIKTRGQQVTLSCSPISGHRSVSWYQQTPGQGLQFLFEYFSETQRNKGNFPGRFSGRQFSNSRSEMNVSTLELGDSALYLCASSLDGQRNTEAFFGQGTRLTVV.

This clone came up once. The rearrangement uses TRBV28 and TRBJ1-2; D remains ambiguous. The germline CDR1 and CDR2 sequences are MDHEN and SYDVKM. This CDR3 contains 15 residues. The V and J ends lost 5 bases and 8 bases respectively, with 21 bases between them. Here the CDR3 reads CASSPAGEGRIGYTF. CDR3 DNA: TGTGCCAGCAGTCCTGCGGGTGAGGGAAGAATAGGCTACACCTTC.

The chain recombines TRBV27 with TRBJ2-7; TRBD1 agrees at 10 bases. V was pared by 0 bases and J by 2 bases, with 1 base of the junction left unmatched. The CDR3 contains 15 residues. Germline V gives CDR1 MNHEY, CDR2 SMNVEV (reference sequence). In DNA, the CDR3 is TGTGCCAGCAGTTTATCGGGGACAGGGGCCTACGAGCAGTACTTC. This sequence encodes CASSLSGTGAYEQYF.

The gene calls are TRBV6-1 and TRBJ1-1; tentatively, D is TRBD1 (6 bases). Trimming removed 3 bases at V and 4 bases at J, with 12 bases between. The germline CDR1 and CDR2 sequences are MNHNS and SASEGT. CDR3 length: 14 residues. In nucleotides, the CDR3 is TGTGCCAGCAGTGAGCCCTCCAGGGGCACTGAAGCTTTCTTT. Translating it yields CASSEPSRGTEAFF.

This clone appeared once. The V and J genes are TRBV2 and TRBJ1-1, with 8 bases fitting TRBD1. Germline V gene data show CDR1 as SNHLY and CDR2 as FYNNEI. This CDR3 spans 14 amino acids. V shed 7 bases, J shed 5 bases, and the junction held 9 bases outside the gene matches. The CDR3, as DNA: TGTGCCAGCATCCAGGGGGCGAAGTATACTGAAGCTTTCTTT. Translating gives CASIQGAKYTEAFF.

This clone was seen only once. V gene TRBV4-2 combines with J gene TRBJ1-3; no clear D gene. Germline CDR1 reads LGHNA; CDR2 reads YNFKEQ. The germline V and J ends were trimmed by 0 bases and 0 bases, with 9 bases remaining between them. This CDR3 comprises 16 residues. CDR3: CASSQDLSGSGNTIYF. The CDR3 coding sequence is TGTGCCAGCAGCCAAGATCTATCCGGCTCTGGAAACACCATATATTTT.

Only a few counts were recorded for this clone. The gene calls are TRBV7-2 and TRBJ2-3, with 16 bases matching TRBD2. From germline, CDR1 is SGHTA and CDR2 FQGNSA. The CDR3 sequence is 19 residues long. Unmatched junction bases numbered 10, after V lost 2 bases and J lost 5 bases. The CDR3 nucleotides read TGTGCCAGCAGCTTACTGAACCACGGGACTAGCGGGAGGGAAGATACGCAGTATTTT. It yields the protein CASSLLNHGTSGREDTQYF.

This clone was seen only once. V is TRBV27 and J is TRBJ1-5, with 7 bases fitting TRBD1. This CDR3 spans 16 amino acids. Germline values: CDR1 MNHEY, CDR2 SMNVEV (reference sequence). The trim removed 8 bases at V and 0 bases at J, leaving 10 bases unmatched. This CDR3 is CASGPGGYISNQPQHF. CDR3 nucleotides: TGTGCCAGCGGTCCAGGGGGGTATATTAGCAATCAGCCCCAGCATTTT.

The chain is built from TRBV12-3 or TRBV12-4 and TRBJ2-7; TRBD2 is a possible D gene (7 bases). Trimming cost V 6 bases and J 3 bases, with 9 bases left between them. There are 12 residues in the CDR3. The CDR3 DNA sequence: TGTGCCAGCAGCGGGGGGCACTACGAGCAGTACTTC. Residues: CASSGGHYEQYF.

As DNA, the CDR3 is TGTGCCAGCAGCGTAGAGGGGACAGGGGGGACTGAAGCTTTCTTT. The encoded protein is CASSVEGTGGTEAFF. The chain recombines TRBV9 with TRBJ1-1; TRBD1 matches at 11 bases. The CDR3 is made up of 15 amino acids. The V gene's germline CDR1 is SGDLS and CDR2 YYNGEE. The V and J ends lost 0 bases and 5 bases, in that order; junction bases with no gene match: 3. Based on the CDR3 plus reference TRBV9 and TRBJ1-1, the full variable domain is DSGVTQTPKHLITATGQRVTLRCSPRSGDLSVYWYQQSLDQGLQFLIQYYNGEERAKGNILERFSAQQFPDLHSELNLSSLELGDSALYFCASSVEGTGGTEAFFGQGTRLTVV.

The V call is TRBV28, the J call TRBJ1-6; D gene unclear. The germline gives CDR1 MDHEN, CDR2 SYDVKM. V lost 6 bases and J lost 9, with 18 bases in between. The CDR3 loop spans 15 amino acids. The CDR3 loop reads CASRPPGMLRSPLHF. In DNA form, the CDR3 reads TGTGCCAGCAGACCGCCGGGAATGTTGCGTTCACCCCTCCACTTT.

The chain is built from TRBV2 and TRBJ1-1; 8 bases are a match to TRBD1. The CDR3 contains 14 residues. CDR1 and CDR2 from the germline V gene are SNHLY and FYNNEI. V shed 7 bases, J shed 2 bases, and the junction held 6 bases outside the gene matches. CDR3 residues: CASKGQGVNTEAFF. The DNA for the CDR3 is TGTGCCAGCAAAGGACAGGGAGTTAACACTGAAGCTTTCTTT.

J is TRBJ2-7 and V is TRBV20-1, with TRBD1 identical over 8 bases. The V gene end was trimmed by 6 bases and the J gene end by 9 bases; junction bases not matched to a gene: 7. Germline loops: CDR1 DFQATT, CDR2 SNEGSKA (reference sequence). The CDR3 sequence is 11 residues long. CDR3 sequence reads: CSALTGGAQYF. CDR3 nucleotide sequence: TGCAGTGCCCTAACAGGGGGTGCGCAGTACTTC.

The chain combines TRBV18 with TRBJ2-5; tentative D call: TRBD1 (6 bases). The V end was cut by 4 bases, the J end by 4 bases, with 13 bases between. The CDR3 length is 14 residues. CDR1 is KGHSH and CDR2 is LQKENI in the germline V gene. For the CDR3, the DNA is TGTGCCAGCTCACGGTCCAGGGGTGGAGAGACCCAGTACTTC. Its translation is CASSRSRGGETQYF. Based on the CDR3 plus reference TRBV18 and TRBJ2-5, the full variable domain is NAGVMQNPRHLVRRRGQEARLRCSPMKGHSHVYWYRQLPEEGLKFMVYLQKENIIDESGMPKERFSAEFPKEGPSILRIQQVVRGDSAAYFCASSRSRGGETQYFGPGTRLLVL.

The chain links TRBV27 to TRBJ2-7; D possibly corresponds to TRBD2 (5 bases). With 4 bases removed from V and 0 bases from J, the gap between germline ends came to 13 bases. CDR1 MNHEY and CDR2 SMNVEV come from the germline V gene (reference sequence). The CDR3 spans 15 residues. As DNA, the CDR3 is TGTGCCAGCAGTTCCAACGGACTGAACTCCTACGAGCAGTACTTC. It encodes CASSSNGLNSYEQYF.

This clone was counted once. The chain is built from TRBV24-1 and TRBJ2-3; tentative D call: TRBD1 (6 bases). This CDR3 region has 16 residues. Germline assignment: CDR1 KGHDR and CDR2 SFDVKD. Trimming removed 2 bases from V and 1 base from J, with 12 bases in between. For the CDR3, the DNA is TGTGCCACCAGTGATTCTGTCACAGGGCGCACAGATACGCAGTATTTT. This gives the protein CATSDSVTGRTDTQYF.

The J gene is TRBJ1-2, the V gene TRBV19, with a weak D call TRBD1 (6 bases). V gave up 5 bases and J gave up 3 bases, with 13 bases separating them. The CDR3 loop spans 14 amino acids. Per the germline V gene, CDR1 is LNHDA and CDR2 is SQIVND (reference sequence). The CDR3 DNA sequence: TGTGCCAGTAGTGGTACAGGGCGGTACTATGGCTACACCTTC. Protein product: CASSGTGRYYGYTF. Based on the CDR3 plus reference TRBV19 and TRBJ1-2, the full variable domain is DGGITQSPKYLFRKEGQNVTLSCEQNLNHDAMYWYRQDPGQGLRLIYYSQIVNDFQKGDIAEGYSVSREKKESFPLTVTSAQKNPTAFYLCASSGTGRYYGYTFGSGTRLTVV.

The V call is TRBV6-5, the J call TRBJ1-3; D is unresolved. Germline V gene sequence: CDR1 MNHEY, CDR2 SVGAGI. The CDR3 contains 12 residues. V lost 6 bases to trimming and J lost 2 bases, with 5 bases between them. CDR3 coding DNA: TGTGCCAGCAGGCAGGCTGGAAACACCATATATTTT. This gives the protein CASRQAGNTIYF.

The genes are TRBV6-2 or TRBV6-3 and TRBJ2-1; TRBD2 matches 10 bases. The ends lost 4 bases at V and 8 bases at J; junction bases unmatched: 8. This CDR3 region has 15 residues. CDR1 and CDR2 from the germline V gene are MNHEY and SVGEGT. The CDR3 nucleotides are TGTGCCAGCAGTTCCGTAGCGGGAGGTATGTATGAGCAGTTCTTC. It encodes CASSSVAGGMYEQFF.

The chain combines TRBV5-1 with TRBJ1-2, with 9 bases that match TRBD1. The CDR3 is made up of 16 amino acids. Germline CDR1 is SGHRS and CDR2 is YFSETQ. The V segment lost 3 bases and the J segment 6 bases; nucleotides outside the gene matches: 12. Here the CDR3 DNA reads TGCGCCAGCAGCTCCCTACAGGGGGCGCGTCAAAATGGCTACACCTTC. It is translated as CASSSLQGARQNGYTF.

This CDR3 is CASSYSPSGRSYNEQFF. The CDR3, as DNA: TGTGCCAGCAGTTACTCCCCTAGCGGGAGATCCTACAATGAGCAGTTCTTC. V gene TRBV6-2 or TRBV6-3 combines with J gene TRBJ2-1; 10 nucleotides agree with TRBD2. Germline CDR1 MNHEY, CDR2 SVGEGT. The V and J ends lost 0 bases and 1 base, in that order; junction bases with no gene match: 3. The CDR3 is 17 amino acids.

The CDR3 region has the DNA TGTGCCAGTAGTATATACGGGAACTATGGCTACACCTTC. Its translation is CASSIYGNYGYTF. V usage is TRBV19 and J usage is TRBJ1-2; D is ambiguous. Germline V gives CDR1 LNHDA, CDR2 SQIVND (reference sequence). CDR3 length: 13 amino acids. The ends were cut back, 2 bases at V and 2 bases at J, with 6 bases in the middle.

The gene calls are TRBV25-1 and TRBJ2-2; weak D call: TRBD1 (5 bases). This CDR3 is 13 amino acids long. Germline lookup yields CDR1 MGHDK and CDR2 SYGVNS. V was cut by 3 bases and J by 7 bases, with 9 bases left in between. The CDR3 coding sequence is TGTGCCAGCAGTGACAGGGTTAACGGGGAGCTGTTTTTT. Amino acid sequence: CASSDRVNGELFF.

The gene calls are TRBV2 and TRBJ2-1; 12 bases map to TRBD2. After removal of 6 bases from V and 5 bases from J, the junction contained 2 bases not matched to a gene. The CDR3 is 14 amino acids. The germline CDR1 and CDR2 sequences are SNHLY and FYNNEI. CDR3 loop: CASRRTSGNNEQFF. The CDR3 DNA reads as TGTGCCAGCAGACGGACTAGCGGGAACAATGAGCAGTTCTTC.

V usage is TRBV12-3 or TRBV12-4 and J usage is TRBJ1-1; possibly TRBD1 for D (6 bases). Trimming removed 5 bases from V and 5 bases from J, with 12 bases in between. This CDR3 has 13 residues. The CDR3 sequence: CASSVSQGTEAFF. The CDR3 coding sequence is TGTGCCAGCAGTGTCTCACAGGGAACTGAAGCTTTCTTT.

Written as DNA, the CDR3 is TGTGCCAGCAGCCGGACGGGACAGTACACTGAAGCTTTCTTT. It encodes CASSRTGQYTEAFF. V usage is TRBV3-1 (or the pseudogene TRBV3-2) and J usage is TRBJ1-1, with 7 positions matching TRBD1. CDR1 and CDR2 (germline): LGHDT, YNNKEL (reference sequence). The CDR3 is 14 amino acids. V gave up 4 bases and J gave up 3 bases; unmatched junction bases: 5.

The chain joins TRBV9 to TRBJ1-1; a weak D match, TRBD1 (6 bases). This CDR3 contains 15 residues. V was cut by 4 bases and J by 1 base, with 14 bases left in between. Germline CDR1 SGDLS, CDR2 YYNGEE. CDR3 sequence reads: CASSPSGTSNTEAFF. Written as DNA, the CDR3 is TGTGCCAGCAGCCCCAGCGGGACATCGAACACTGAAGCTTTCTTT. The whole variable domain, remainder taken from reference TRBV9 and TRBJ1-1, is DSGVTQTPKHLITATGQRVTLRCSPRSGDLSVYWYQQSLDQGLQFLIQYYNGEERAKGNILERFSAQQFPDLHSELNLSSLELGDSALYFCASSPSGTSNTEAFFGQGTRLTVV.

J is TRBJ2-1 and V is TRBV5-1, with D perhaps TRBD1 (6 bases). The CDR3 sequence is 14 residues long. Germline V gives CDR1 SGHRS, CDR2 YFSETQ. Trimming took off 1 base at V and 2 bases at J, with 7 bases between the two ends. The CDR3 loop is CASSLQGPYNEQFF. In DNA form, the CDR3 reads TGCGCCAGCAGCTTGCAGGGGCCCTACAATGAGCAGTTCTTC.